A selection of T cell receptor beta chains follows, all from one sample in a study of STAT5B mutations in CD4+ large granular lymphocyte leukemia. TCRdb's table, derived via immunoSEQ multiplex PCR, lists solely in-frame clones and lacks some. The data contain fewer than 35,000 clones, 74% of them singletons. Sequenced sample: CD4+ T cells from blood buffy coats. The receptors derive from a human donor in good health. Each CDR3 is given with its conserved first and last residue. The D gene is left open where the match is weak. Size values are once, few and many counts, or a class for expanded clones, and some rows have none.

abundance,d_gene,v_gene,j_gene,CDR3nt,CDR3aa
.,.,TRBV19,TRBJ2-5,TGTGCCAGTAGTATACGAGGGGGAGGGGAGACCCAGTACTTC,CASSIRGGGETQYF
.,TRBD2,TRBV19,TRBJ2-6,TGTGCCAGTAGGTCTGCGGGGGTCTCTGGGGCCAACGTCCTGACTTTC,CASRSAGVSGANVLTF
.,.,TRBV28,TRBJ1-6,TGTGCCAGCAGTACCAGGGAAAGCTCACCCCTCCACTTT,CASSTRESSPLHF
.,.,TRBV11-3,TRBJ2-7,TGTGCCAGCAGCTTACGGGTAGAGGTGCGCGAGCAGTACTTC,CASSLRVEVREQYF
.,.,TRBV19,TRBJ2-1,TGTGCCAGTAGAAAGGGGGGGGGCCGTAGCTCCTACAATGAGCAGTTCTTC,CASRKGGGRSSYNEQFF
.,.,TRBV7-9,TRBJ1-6,TGTGCCAGCAGCCTGGGCCTGGGGGATTCACCCCTCCACTTT,CASSLGLGDSPLHF
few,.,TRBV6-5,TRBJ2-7,TGTGCCAGCAGGCGCGGGCACGAGCAGTACTTC,CASRRGHEQYF
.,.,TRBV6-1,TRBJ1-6,TGTGCCAGCAGTGAGCAGGACAGCTCCTATAATTCACCCCTCCACTTT,CASSEQDSSYNSPLHF
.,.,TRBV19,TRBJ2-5,TGTGCCAGTAGTCACCCCGCAGGGGCCCAAGAGACCCAGTACTTC,CASSHPAGAQETQYF
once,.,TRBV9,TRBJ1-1,TGTGCCAGCAGCGTAGATCCGAGTATGAACACTGAAGCTTTCTTT,CASSVDPSMNTEAFF
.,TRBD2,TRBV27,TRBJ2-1,TGTGCCAGTGCACGACTAGCCGGAGTAAACAATGAGCAGTTCTTC,CASARLAGVNNEQFF
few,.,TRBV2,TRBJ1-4,TGTGCCAGCAGTGAAGCATTGGGCCGTAATGAAAAACTGTTTTTT,CASSEALGRNEKLFF
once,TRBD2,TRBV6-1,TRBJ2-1,TGTGCCAGCAGTGAGCTAGCGGGGTCGTCGGGAGAGCAGTTCTTC,CASSELAGSSGEQFF
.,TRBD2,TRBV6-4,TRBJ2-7,TGTGCCAGCAAATACGGGAGGGCTGGCTACGAGCAGTACTTC,CASKYGRAGYEQYF
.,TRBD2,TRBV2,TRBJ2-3,TGTGCCAGCAGGCGACTAGCTGCTAGCACAGATACGCAGTATTTT,CASRRLAASTDTQYF
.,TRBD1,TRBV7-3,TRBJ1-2,TGTGCCAGCAGCTTACTGGACAGGGGAAAAAACTATGGCTACACCTTC,CASSLLDRGKNYGYTF
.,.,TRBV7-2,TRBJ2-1,TGTGCCAGCAGCTTACCCGGCAGAAATGAGCAGTTCTTC,CASSLPGRNEQFF
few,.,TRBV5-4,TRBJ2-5,TGTGCCAGCAGCCGGACATTGGTTAGGGGAGGTGGGCAAGAGACCCAGTACTTC,CASSRTLVRGGGQETQYF
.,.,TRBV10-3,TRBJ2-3,TGTGCCATCAAAGCAGGAAGGGGTGGCACAGATACGCAGTATTTT,CAIKAGRGGTDTQYF
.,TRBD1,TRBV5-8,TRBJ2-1,TGTGCCAGCAGCTCAGCCGGGACAGGGGGCTGGAATGAGCAGTTCTTC,CASSSAGTGGWNEQFF
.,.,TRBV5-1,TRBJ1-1,TGCGCCAGCAGCTTGGAGCAGTATAACACTGAAGCTTTCTTT,CASSLEQYNTEAFF
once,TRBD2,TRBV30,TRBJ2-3,TGTGCCTGGAGCCAACGCCCGACTAGCAAAACGATTCATACGCAGTATTTT,CAWSQRPTSKTIHTQYF
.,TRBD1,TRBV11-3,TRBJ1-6,TGTGCCAGCAGCTGGACCGGGACAGGGGCCAAAGTAACCCTCCACTTT,CASSWTGTGAKVTLHF
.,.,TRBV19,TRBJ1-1,TGTGCCAGTAGTTACAACATGAACACTGAAGCTTTCTTT,CASSYNMNTEAFF
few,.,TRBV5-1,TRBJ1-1,TGCGCCAGCAGCTTGGGCCTCCGAACAGGCGGGACTGAAGCTTTCTTT,CASSLGLRTGGTEAFF
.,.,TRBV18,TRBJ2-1,TGTGCCAGCTCACCAGTCAGCCCAAACGCCCACAATGAGCAGTTCTTC,CASSPVSPNAHNEQFF
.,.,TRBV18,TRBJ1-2,TGTGCCAGCTCACCACAAGGTACTGGAGCTGGTGGCTACACCTTC,CASSPQGTGAGGYTF
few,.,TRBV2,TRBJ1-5,TGTGCCAGCAGATTTACAGGGTTAGAGCCCCAGCATTTT,CASRFTGLEPQHF
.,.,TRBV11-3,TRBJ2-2,TGTGCCAGCAGCTTAGCACAGGAGAACACCGGGGAGCTGTTTTTT,CASSLAQENTGELFF
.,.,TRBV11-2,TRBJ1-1,TGTGCCAGCAGCTTAGTCGGTGGGAACACTGAAGCTTTCTTT,CASSLVGGNTEAFF